The clone carrying this T cell receptor (beta chain) was seen repeatedly, ten times or more. TCRdb used MiXCR to reprocess the 5' RACE reads, holding one entry per CDR3 protein. The sample contains more than 1.5 million distinct CDR3 sequences, roughly 35% of which appear only once. Germline V gene sequence: CDR1 LGHDT, CDR2 YNNKEL (reference sequence). Trimming cost V 1 base and J 3 bases, with 7 bases left between them. The CDR3 contains 14 residues. This specimen comes from a study of identical twins. The receptor's source is a newborn girl in good health. J is TRBJ2-1 and V is TRBV3-1; possibly TRBD2 for D (6 bases). The specimen sequenced was cord blood. The CDR3 is CASSQGDFYNEQFF. CDR3 in DNA: TGTGCCAGCAGCCAAGGGGACTTCTACAATGAGCAGTTCTTC.